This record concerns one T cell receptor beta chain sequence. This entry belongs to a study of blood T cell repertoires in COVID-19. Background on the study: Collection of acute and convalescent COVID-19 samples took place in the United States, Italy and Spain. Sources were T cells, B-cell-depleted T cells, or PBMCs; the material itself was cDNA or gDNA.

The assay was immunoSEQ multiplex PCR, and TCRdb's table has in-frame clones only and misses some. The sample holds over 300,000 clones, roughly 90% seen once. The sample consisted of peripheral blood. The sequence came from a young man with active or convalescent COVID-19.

Here the CDR3 reads CASSPIGASTDTQYF. The CDR3 DNA reads TGTGCCAGCAGTCCCATTGGGGCTAGCACAGATACGCAGTATTTT. The chain uses TRBV6-2 or TRBV6-3 and TRBJ2-3, with D tentatively TRBD1 (5 bases). V lost 5 bases to trimming and J lost 0 bases, with 12 bases between them. Germline V gene data show CDR1 as MNHEY and CDR2 as SVGEGT. The CDR3 totals 15 residues.